These 15 T cell receptor beta chains came from one sample sequenced in a study of blood T cell repertoires in COVID-19. This table comes from immunoSEQ multiplex PCR, and its TCRdb copy is limited to in-frame clones, with some not included. The table shows 150,000 to 200,000 clones, with around two thirds occurring only once. Source material: peripheral blood. The receptors were sampled from a woman at least 80 years old with acute or convalescent COVID-19.

V gene TRBV18 combines with J gene TRBJ2-7, with D possibly being TRBD2 (7 bases). CDR1 is KGHSH and CDR2 is LQKENI in the germline V gene. The CDR3 has 13 amino acids. Trimming cost V 1 base and J 6 bases, with 10 bases left between them. In nucleotides, the CDR3 is TGTGCCAGCTCACCACGGGGGGGCGGCGAGCAGTACTTC. Translating gives CASSPRGGGEQYF.

The rearrangement uses TRBV2 and TRBJ2-7; 9 bases align to TRBD1. Germline V gene data show CDR1 as SNHLY and CDR2 as FYNNEI. The CDR3 loop spans 16 amino acids. With 7 bases clipped from V and 6 bases from J, the junction kept 16 bases outside the gene matches. The CDR3 protein is CASKPLPPGQGGEQYF. CDR3 coding DNA: TGTGCCAGCAAGCCCCTCCCCCCGGGACAGGGAGGCGAGCAGTACTTC.

The V call is TRBV18, the J call TRBJ2-1, with 7 positions matching TRBD2. Germline V gives CDR1 KGHSH, CDR2 LQKENI. J gave up 4 bases and V 1 base, and 4 bases lay outside the gene matches. The CDR3 totals 15 residues. The CDR3 loop reads CASSPRAGLYNEQFF. In DNA form, the CDR3 reads TGTGCCAGCTCACCACGAGCGGGGCTATACAATGAGCAGTTCTTC.

The chain joins TRBV5-4 to TRBJ2-6; no reliable D call. Per the germline V gene, CDR1 is SGHNT and CDR2 is YYREEE (reference sequence). With 1 base removed from V and 2 bases from J, the gap between germline ends came to 7 bases. The CDR3 is 15 amino acids. CDR3 nucleotides: TGTGCCAGCAGCTTGTCAGTACCTGGGGCCAACGTCCTGACTTTC. This gives the protein CASSLSVPGANVLTF.

The CDR3 sequence is CASSPGQGGDYEQYF. For the CDR3, the DNA is TGTGCCAGCAGTCCCGGACAGGGGGGAGACTACGAGCAGTACTTC. J is TRBJ2-7 and V is TRBV28, with 10 bases aligning to TRBD1. This CDR3 region has 15 residues. V shed 5 bases and J 3 bases; nucleotides not matched to a gene: 7. Per the germline V gene, CDR1 is MDHEN and CDR2 is SYDVKM. Complete variable domain (other parts from reference TRBV28 and TRBJ2-7): DVKVTQSSRYLVKRTGEKVFLECVQDMDHENMFWYRQDPGLGLRLIYFSYDVKMKEKGDIPEGYSVSREKKERFSLILESASTNQTSMYLCASSPGQGGDYEQYFGPGTRLTVT.

The chain employs TRBV19 and TRBJ2-5; tentative D call: TRBD1 (6 bases). Trimming took 9 bases from V and 4 from J, leaving 18 bases between them. The CDR3 extends over 14 amino acids. Germline CDR1 reads LNHDA; CDR2 reads SQIVND (reference sequence). The CDR3 region has the DNA TGTGCCAGCGCAGGGGTATCTTGGGGAGAGACCCAGTACTTC. Protein product: CASAGVSWGETQYF.

The chain uses TRBV5-4 and TRBJ2-7; 8 positions match TRBD2. The CDR3 extends over 14 amino acids. Germline assignment: CDR1 SGHNT and CDR2 YYREEE (reference sequence). Losses at the gene ends were 2 bases for V and 5 bases for J; bases not matched to a gene: 6. CDR3 sequence reads: CASSLAGVAHEQYF. The CDR3 DNA follows: TGTGCCAGCAGCTTAGCGGGGGTGGCCCACGAGCAGTACTTC. The entire variable domain, with the rest obtained from reference TRBV5-4 and TRBJ2-7, is as follows: ETGVTQSPTHLIKTRGQQVTLRCSSQSGHNTVSWYQQALGQGPQFIFQYYREEENGRGNFPPRFSGLQFPNYSSELNVNALELDDSALYLCASSLAGVAHEQYFGPGTRLTVT.

This clone appeared a few times. This chain connects TRBV28 to TRBJ2-7, with D perhaps matching TRBD2 (6 bases). V lost 3 bases and J 6 bases, leaving 15 bases between the germline ends. The CDR3 sequence is 14 residues long. CDR1 and CDR2 (germline): MDHEN, SYDVKM. CDR3 bases: TGTGCCAGCAGTTTGGGCAGTCAGGGACTCGAGCAGTACTTC. Translation gives CASSLGSQGLEQYF.

The genes are TRBV29-1 and TRBJ1-2; D call uncertain. The V and J ends lost 2 bases and 4 bases respectively, with 14 bases between them. CDR1 SQVTM and CDR2 ANQGSEA come from the germline V gene. The CDR3 contains 14 residues. The CDR3 is CSVETFVGPYGYTF. DNA of the CDR3: TGCAGCGTTGAAACGTTTGTGGGCCCCTATGGCTACACCTTC.

This clone was recorded a few times. The J gene is TRBJ1-2, the V gene TRBV28; TRBD1 agrees at 9 bases. CDR1 and CDR2 (germline): MDHEN, SYDVKM. V was pared by 4 bases and J by 5 bases, with 5 bases of the junction left unmatched. The length of the CDR3 is 14 residues. The CDR3 sequence is CASSSGTGWYGYTF. CDR3 bases: TGTGCCAGCAGTTCCGGGACAGGGTGGTATGGCTACACCTTC.

The rearrangement uses TRBV30 and TRBJ2-7; a possible D gene is TRBD1 (6 bases). Trimming left V 0 bases short and J 8 bases short, with 8 bases between. The CDR3 runs 11 residues. The germline V gene has CDR1 GTSNPN and CDR2 SVGIG (reference sequence). CDR3 sequence reads: CAWSVGAQQYF. The CDR3 coding sequence is TGTGCCTGGAGTGTGGGGGCCCAGCAGTACTTC.

The chain has TRBV27 and TRBJ1-1; TRBD1 might be the D (6 bases). CDR1 and CDR2 from the germline V gene are MNHEY and SMNVEV (reference sequence). The CDR3 length is 14 residues. V lost 6 bases and J lost 10, with 21 bases in between. The CDR3 bases are TGTGCCAGCAGCCAACGCGGGGAGGGGGTAAGAGCTTTCTTT. The encoded protein is CASSQRGEGVRAFF.

The J gene is TRBJ2-1, the V gene TRBV14; unclear D gene. The CDR3 extends over 13 amino acids. Trimming stripped 4 bases from V and 3 bases from J, with 7 bases between. In germline, CDR1 is SGHDN, CDR2 FVKESK. CDR3: CASSPLVYNEQFF. The CDR3 DNA follows: TGTGCCAGCAGCCCACTTGTCTACAATGAGCAGTTCTTC.

The rearrangement uses TRBV7-2 and TRBJ2-5; D possibly corresponds to TRBD2 (6 bases). The CDR3 is 16 amino acids. Deletions cut 5 bases from V and 3 bases from J, with 19 bases between. CDR1 and CDR2 (germline): SGHTA, FQGNSA. The CDR3 protein is CASSPNGAGGKETQYF. CDR3 in DNA: TGTGCCAGCAGCCCCAACGGGGCAGGCGGGAAAGAGACCCAGTACTTC. The whole variable domain, remainder taken from reference TRBV7-2 and TRBJ2-5, is GAGVSQSPSNKVTEKGKDVELRCDPISGHTALYWYRQSLGQGLEFLIYFQGNSAPDKSGLPSDRFSAERTGGSVSTLTIQRTQQEDSAVYLCASSPNGAGGKETQYFGPGTRLLVL.

The CDR3 is CASSTVGQSSYEQYF. CDR3 DNA sequence: TGTGCCAGCAGCACAGTGGGACAGAGCTCCTACGAGCAGTACTTC. This chain joins TRBV4-2 and TRBJ2-7; 7 positions match TRBD1. The CDR3 is 15 amino acids. V trimming: 5 bases; J trimming: 0 bases; junction bases outside the gene matches: 7. Germline values: CDR1 LGHNA, CDR2 YNFKEQ.